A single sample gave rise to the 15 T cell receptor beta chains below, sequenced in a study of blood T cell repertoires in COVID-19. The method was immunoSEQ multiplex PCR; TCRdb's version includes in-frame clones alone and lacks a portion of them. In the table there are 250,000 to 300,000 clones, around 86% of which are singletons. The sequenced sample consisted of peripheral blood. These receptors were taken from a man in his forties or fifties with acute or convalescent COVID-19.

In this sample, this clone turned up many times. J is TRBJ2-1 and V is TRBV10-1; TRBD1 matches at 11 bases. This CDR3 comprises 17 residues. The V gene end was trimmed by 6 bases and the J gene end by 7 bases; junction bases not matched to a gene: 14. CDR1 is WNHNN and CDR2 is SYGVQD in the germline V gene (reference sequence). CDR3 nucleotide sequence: TGCGCCAGCAGGAAACCTCACCGGGACAGGGGGATGAATGAGCAGTTCTTC. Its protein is CASRKPHRDRGMNEQFF.

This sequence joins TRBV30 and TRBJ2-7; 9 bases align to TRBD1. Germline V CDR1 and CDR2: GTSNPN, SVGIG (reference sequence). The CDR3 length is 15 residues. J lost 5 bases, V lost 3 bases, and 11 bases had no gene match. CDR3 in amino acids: CAWSLGGTGLDEQYF. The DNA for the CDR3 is TGTGCCTGGAGCCTAGGGGGGACAGGGTTGGACGAGCAGTACTTC.

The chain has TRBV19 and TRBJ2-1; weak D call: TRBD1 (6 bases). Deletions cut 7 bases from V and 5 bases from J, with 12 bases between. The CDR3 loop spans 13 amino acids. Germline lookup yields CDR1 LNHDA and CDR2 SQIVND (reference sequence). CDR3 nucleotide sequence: TGTGCCAGTAATAACAGGGTAAACAATGAGCAGTTCTTC. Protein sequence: CASNNRVNNEQFF.

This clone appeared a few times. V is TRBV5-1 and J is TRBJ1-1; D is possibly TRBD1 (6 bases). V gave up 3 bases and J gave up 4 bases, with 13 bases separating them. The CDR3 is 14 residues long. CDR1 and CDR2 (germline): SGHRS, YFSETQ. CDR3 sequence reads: CASSSNTGSTEAFF. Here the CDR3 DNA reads TGCGCCAGCAGCTCTAATACAGGGTCCACTGAAGCTTTCTTT. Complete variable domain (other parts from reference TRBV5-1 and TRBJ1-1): KAGVTQTPRYLIKTRGQQVTLSCSPISGHRSVSWYQQTPGQGLQFLFEYFSETQRNKGNFPGRFSGRQFSNSRSEMNVSTLELGDSALYLCASSSNTGSTEAFFGQGTRLTVV.

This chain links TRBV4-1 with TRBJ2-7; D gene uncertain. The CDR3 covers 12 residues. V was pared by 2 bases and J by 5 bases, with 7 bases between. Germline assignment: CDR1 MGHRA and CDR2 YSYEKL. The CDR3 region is CASSQPGNEQYF. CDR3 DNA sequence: TGCGCCAGCAGCCAACCAGGTAACGAGCAGTACTTC.

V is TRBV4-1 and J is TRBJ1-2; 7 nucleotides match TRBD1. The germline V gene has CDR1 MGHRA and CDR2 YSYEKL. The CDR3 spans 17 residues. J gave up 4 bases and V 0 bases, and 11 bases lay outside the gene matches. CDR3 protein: CASSQDRSEGASYGYTF. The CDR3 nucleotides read TGCGCCAGCAGCCAAGATCGATCAGAGGGGGCGAGCTATGGCTACACCTTC.

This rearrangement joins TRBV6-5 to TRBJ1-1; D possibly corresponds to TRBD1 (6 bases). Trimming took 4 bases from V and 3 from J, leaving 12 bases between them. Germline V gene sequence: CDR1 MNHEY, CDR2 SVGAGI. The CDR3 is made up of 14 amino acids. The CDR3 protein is CASSSNRVDTEAFF. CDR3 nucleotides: TGTGCCAGCAGTTCCAACAGGGTCGACACTGAAGCTTTCTTT.

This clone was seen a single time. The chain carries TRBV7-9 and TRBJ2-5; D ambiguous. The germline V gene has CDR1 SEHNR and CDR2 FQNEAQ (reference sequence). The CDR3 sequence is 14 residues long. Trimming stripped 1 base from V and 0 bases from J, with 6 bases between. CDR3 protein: CASSLVPHQETQYF. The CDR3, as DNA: TGTGCCAGCAGCTTAGTTCCTCACCAAGAGACCCAGTACTTC.

The DNA of the CDR3 is TGTGCCAGCAGCTTTACACTAACAGGGGGGACAGATACGCAGTATTTT. This sequence encodes CASSFTLTGGTDTQYF. The chain uses TRBV11-1 and TRBJ2-3; 8 bases match TRBD1. Germline V lookup: CDR1 SGHAT, CDR2 FQDESV (reference sequence). This CDR3 contains 16 residues. The V segment lost 3 bases and the J segment 3 bases; nucleotides outside the gene matches: 8.

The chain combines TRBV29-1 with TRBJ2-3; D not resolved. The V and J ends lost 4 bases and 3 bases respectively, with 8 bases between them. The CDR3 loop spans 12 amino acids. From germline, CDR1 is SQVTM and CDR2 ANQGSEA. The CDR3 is CSVAPQTDTQYF. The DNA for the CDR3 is TGCAGCGTTGCTCCCCAGACAGATACGCAGTATTTT.

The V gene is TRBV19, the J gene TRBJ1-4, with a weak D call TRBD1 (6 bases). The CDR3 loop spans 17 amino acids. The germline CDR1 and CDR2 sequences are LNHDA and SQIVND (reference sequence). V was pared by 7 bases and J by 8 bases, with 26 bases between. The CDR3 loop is CASTSGKGIARGEKLFF. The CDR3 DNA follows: TGTGCCAGTACCTCAGGGAAAGGAATTGCCAGGGGCGAAAAACTGTTTTTT.

CDR3 amino acids: CASSQTGAKTQYF. CDR3 nucleotides: TGTGCCAGCAGCCAGACAGGCGCCAAGACCCAGTACTTC. The chain is built from TRBV6-5 and TRBJ2-5; D might be TRBD1 (6 bases). V lost 6 bases and J 6 bases, leaving 14 bases between the germline ends. This CDR3 is built from 13 residues. Germline lookup yields CDR1 MNHEY and CDR2 SVGAGI.

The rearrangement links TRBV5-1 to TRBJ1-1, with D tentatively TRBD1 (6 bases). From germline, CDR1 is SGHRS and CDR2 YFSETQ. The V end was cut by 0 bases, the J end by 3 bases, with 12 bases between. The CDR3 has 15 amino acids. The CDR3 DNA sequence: TGCGCCAGCAGCTTGGTTACAGGGTGGGACACTGAAGCTTTCTTT. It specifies CASSLVTGWDTEAFF.

In DNA, the CDR3 is TGTGCCAGCAGCTTACAGGGGCGGTATCCGGAGACCCAGTACTTC. This gives the protein CASSLQGRYPETQYF. V is TRBV7-3 and J is TRBJ2-5; tentatively, D is TRBD1 (6 bases). From germline, CDR1 is SGHTA and CDR2 FQGTGA. This CDR3 contains 15 residues. Trimming left V 2 bases short and J 5 bases short, with 15 bases between.

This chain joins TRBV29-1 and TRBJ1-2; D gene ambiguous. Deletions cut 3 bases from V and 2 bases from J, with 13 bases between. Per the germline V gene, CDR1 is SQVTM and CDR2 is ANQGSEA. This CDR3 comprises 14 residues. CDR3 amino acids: CSVDRSEGNYGYTF. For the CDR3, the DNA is TGCAGCGTTGATCGCTCGGAGGGAAACTATGGCTACACCTTC.